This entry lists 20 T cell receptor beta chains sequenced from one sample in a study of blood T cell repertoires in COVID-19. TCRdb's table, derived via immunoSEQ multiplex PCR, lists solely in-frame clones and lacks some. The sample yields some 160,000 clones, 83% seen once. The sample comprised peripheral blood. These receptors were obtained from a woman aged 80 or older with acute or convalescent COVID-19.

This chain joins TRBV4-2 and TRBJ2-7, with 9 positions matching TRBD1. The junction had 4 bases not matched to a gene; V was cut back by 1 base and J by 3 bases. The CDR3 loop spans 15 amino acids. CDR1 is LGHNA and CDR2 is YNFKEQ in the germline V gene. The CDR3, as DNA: TGTGCCAGCAGCCAAGCCGGGACAGGGATCTACGAGCAGTACTTC. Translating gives CASSQAGTGIYEQYF.

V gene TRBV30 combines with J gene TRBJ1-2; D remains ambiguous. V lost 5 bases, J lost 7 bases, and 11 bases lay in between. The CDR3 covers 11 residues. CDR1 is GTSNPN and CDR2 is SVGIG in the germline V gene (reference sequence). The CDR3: CAWGHLRGYTF. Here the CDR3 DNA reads TGTGCCTGGGGCCACCTGCGTGGCTACACCTTC.

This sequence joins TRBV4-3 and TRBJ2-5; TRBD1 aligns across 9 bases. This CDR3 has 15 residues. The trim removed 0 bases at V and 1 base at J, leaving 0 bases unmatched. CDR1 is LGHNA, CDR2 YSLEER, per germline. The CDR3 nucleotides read TGCGCCAGCAGCCAAGAGGGACAGGGCCAAGAGACCCAGTACTTC. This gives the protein CASSQEGQGQETQYF.

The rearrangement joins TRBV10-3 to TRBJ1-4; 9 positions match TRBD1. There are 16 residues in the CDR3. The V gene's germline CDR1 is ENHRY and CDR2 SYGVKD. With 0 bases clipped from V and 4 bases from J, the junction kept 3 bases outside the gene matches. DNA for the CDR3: TGTGCCATCAGTGAGTCCGGGACAGGGCGTAATGAAAAACTGTTTTTT. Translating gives CAISESGTGRNEKLFF.

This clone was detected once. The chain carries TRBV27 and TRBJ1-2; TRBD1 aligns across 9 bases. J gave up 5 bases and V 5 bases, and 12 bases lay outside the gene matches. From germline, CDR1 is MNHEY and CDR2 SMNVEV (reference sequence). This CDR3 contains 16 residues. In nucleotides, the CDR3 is TGTGCCAGCAGTCCGGGACAGGGAGAACCCGAATATGGCTACACCTTC. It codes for CASSPGQGEPEYGYTF.

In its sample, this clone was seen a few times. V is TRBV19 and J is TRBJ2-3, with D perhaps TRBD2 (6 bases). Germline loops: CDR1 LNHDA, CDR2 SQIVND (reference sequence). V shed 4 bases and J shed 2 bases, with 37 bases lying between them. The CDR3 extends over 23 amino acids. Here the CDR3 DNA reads TGTGCCAGTAGTAAGCGGTCAGGGAAGCTAGCGCAACCAGTGATGGGAGTCACAGATACGCAGTATTTT. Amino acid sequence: CASSKRSGKLAQPVMGVTDTQYF. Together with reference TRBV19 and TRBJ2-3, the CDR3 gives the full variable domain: DGGITQSPKYLFRKEGQNVTLSCEQNLNHDAMYWYRQDPGQGLRLIYYSQIVNDFQKGDIAEGYSVSREKKESFPLTVTSAQKNPTAFYLCASSKRSGKLAQPVMGVTDTQYFGPGTRLTVL.

The CDR3 sequence: CASSRIQGTDTEAFF. CDR3 nucleotide sequence: TGTGCCAGCAGCCGGATACAGGGAACGGACACTGAAGCTTTCTTT. The chain links TRBV3-1 (or the pseudogene TRBV3-2) to TRBJ1-1; perhaps TRBD1 as D (6 bases). V was shortened by 4 bases and J by 3 bases, with 15 bases between the two germline ends. The V gene's germline CDR1 is LGHDT and CDR2 YNNKEL (reference sequence). The length of the CDR3 is 15 residues.

The CDR3 reads CASSFGLEIYEQYF. CDR3 DNA sequence: TGTGCCAGCAGCTTTGGACTAGAGATATACGAGCAGTACTTC. The J gene is TRBJ2-7, the V gene TRBV9; 7 positions agree with TRBD2. This CDR3 is built from 14 residues. J was trimmed by 4 bases and V by 4 bases; bases with no gene match: 8. Germline V gene lookup returns CDR1 SGDLS and CDR2 YYNGEE.

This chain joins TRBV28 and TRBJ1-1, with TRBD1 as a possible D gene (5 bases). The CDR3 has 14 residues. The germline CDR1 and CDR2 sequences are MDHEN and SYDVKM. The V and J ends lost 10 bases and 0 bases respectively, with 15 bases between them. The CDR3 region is CATETGAMNTEAFF. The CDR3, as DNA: TGTGCCACCGAAACAGGAGCCATGAACACTGAAGCTTTCTTT.

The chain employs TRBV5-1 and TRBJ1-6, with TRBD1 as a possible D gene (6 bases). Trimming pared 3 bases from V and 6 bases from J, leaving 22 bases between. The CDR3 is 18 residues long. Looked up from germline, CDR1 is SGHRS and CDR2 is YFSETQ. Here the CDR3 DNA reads TGCGCCAGCAGCTATAATCAGCGGGGGGCAGATTCTAATTCACCCCTCCACTTT. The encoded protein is CASSYNQRGADSNSPLHF.

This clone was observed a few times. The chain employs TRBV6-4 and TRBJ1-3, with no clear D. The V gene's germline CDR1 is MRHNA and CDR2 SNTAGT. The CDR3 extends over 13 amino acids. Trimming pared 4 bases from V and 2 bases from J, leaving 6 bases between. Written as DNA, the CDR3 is TGTGCCAGCAGTGTTTCGGCTGGAAACACCATATATTTT. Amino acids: CASSVSAGNTIYF.

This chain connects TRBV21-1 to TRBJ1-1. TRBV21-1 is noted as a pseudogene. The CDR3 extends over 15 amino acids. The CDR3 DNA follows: TGTGCCAGCAGCAAAGATGGGGGGGGAAGCACTGAAGCTTTCTTT. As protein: CASSKDGGGSTEAFF.

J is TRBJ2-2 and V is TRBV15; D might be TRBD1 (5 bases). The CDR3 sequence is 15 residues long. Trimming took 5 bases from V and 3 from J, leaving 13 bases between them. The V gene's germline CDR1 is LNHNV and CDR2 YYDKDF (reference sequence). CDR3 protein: CATSSQGRDTGELFF. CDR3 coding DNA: TGTGCCACCAGCTCGCAGGGCAGGGACACCGGGGAGCTGTTTTTT.

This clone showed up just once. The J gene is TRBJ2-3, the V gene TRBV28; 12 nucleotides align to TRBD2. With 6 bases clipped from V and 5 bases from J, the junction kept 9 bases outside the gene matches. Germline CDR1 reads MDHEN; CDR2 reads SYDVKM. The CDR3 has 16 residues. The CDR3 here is CASSETSGRSGDTQYF. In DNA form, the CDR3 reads TGTGCCAGCAGCGAGACTAGCGGGAGATCCGGAGATACGCAGTATTTT. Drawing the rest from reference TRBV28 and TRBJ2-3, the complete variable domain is DVKVTQSSRYLVKRTGEKVFLECVQDMDHENMFWYRQDPGLGLRLIYFSYDVKMKEKGDIPEGYSVSREKKERFSLILESASTNQTSMYLCASSETSGRSGDTQYFGPGTRLTVL.

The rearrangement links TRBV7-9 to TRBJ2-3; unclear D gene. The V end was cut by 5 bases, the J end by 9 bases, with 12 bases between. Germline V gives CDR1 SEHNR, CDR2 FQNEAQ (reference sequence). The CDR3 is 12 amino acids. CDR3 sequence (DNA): TGTGCCAGCAGCCAAGAGCATCCGACGCAGTATTTT. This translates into CASSQEHPTQYF.

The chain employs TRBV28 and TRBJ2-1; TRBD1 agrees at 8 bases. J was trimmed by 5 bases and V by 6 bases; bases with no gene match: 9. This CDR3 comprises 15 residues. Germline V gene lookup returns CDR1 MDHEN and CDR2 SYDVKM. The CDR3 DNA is TGTGCCAGCAGGGTACCGGGACAGGTTAACAATGAGCAGTTCTTC. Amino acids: CASRVPGQVNNEQFF. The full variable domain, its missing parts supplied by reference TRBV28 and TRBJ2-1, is DVKVTQSSRYLVKRTGEKVFLECVQDMDHENMFWYRQDPGLGLRLIYFSYDVKMKEKGDIPEGYSVSREKKERFSLILESASTNQTSMYLCASRVPGQVNNEQFFGPGTRLTVL.

CDR3 amino acids: CASSQDGTATTGYTF. The CDR3 DNA follows: TGCGCCAGCAGCCAAGATGGGACAGCAACCACTGGCTACACCTTC. This chain uses TRBV4-1 with TRBJ1-2, with 7 nucleotides matching TRBD1. After removal of 0 bases from V and 7 bases from J, the junction contained 8 bases not matched to a gene. Germline V CDR1 and CDR2: MGHRA, YSYEKL. CDR3 size: 15 residues.

CDR3 amino acids: CASSLGQGITGELFF. DNA of the CDR3: TGTGCCAGCAGCTTAGGCCAGGGGATAACCGGGGAGCTGTTTTTT. The chain links TRBV11-3 to TRBJ2-2; possible D gene TRBD1, 6 bases. CDR1 is SGHNT and CDR2 is YENEEA in the germline V gene. The CDR3 runs 15 residues. Trimming pared 1 base from V and 5 bases from J, leaving 11 bases between.

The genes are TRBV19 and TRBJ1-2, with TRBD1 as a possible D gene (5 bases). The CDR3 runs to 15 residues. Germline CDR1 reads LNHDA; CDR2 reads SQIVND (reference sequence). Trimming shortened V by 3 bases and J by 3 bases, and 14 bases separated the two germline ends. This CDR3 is CASSMVGGTDYGYTF. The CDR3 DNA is TGTGCCAGTAGTATGGTGGGGGGAACGGACTATGGCTACACCTTC.

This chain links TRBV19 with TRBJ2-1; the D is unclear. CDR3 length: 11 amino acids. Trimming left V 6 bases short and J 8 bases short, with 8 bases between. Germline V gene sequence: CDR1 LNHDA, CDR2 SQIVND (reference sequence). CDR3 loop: CASRVTDEQFF. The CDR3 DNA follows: TGTGCCAGTAGAGTTACAGATGAGCAGTTCTTC.